A selection of T cell receptor beta chains follows, all from one sample in a study of T cell repertoires in cytomegalovirus infection. One entry per CDR3 protein results from TCRdb running MiXCR on the reads. The sample yields approximately 990,000 distinct CDR3 sequences, around a third seen once. These receptors have no known antigen. This specimen was cultured CD8+ T cells from PBMCs, taken from culture after CMV antigen stimulation. Source of these receptors: a human donor in good health (CMV status not recorded). Some clones in this sample may be carry-over from other donors' samples. CDR3s include the opening cysteine and the closing phenylalanine or tryptophan. A D gene is named only where the DNA matches it firmly. Expanded clones get a size class; other rows say once, few or many, or leave the size out.

V: TRBV6-8; length: 14; J: TRBJ1-5; size: NA; D: TRBD1; DNA: TGTGCCAGCAGTTACGGGACAGGACATCAGCCCCAGCATTTT; CDR3: CASSYGTGHQPQHF
V: TRBV9; length: 15; J: TRBJ1-1; size: once; D: NA; DNA: TGTGCCAGCAGTAATGGTCGGGATCGGGGCACTGAAGCTTTCTTT; CDR3: CASSNGRDRGTEAFF
V: TRBV14; length: 12; J: TRBJ1-1; size: NA; D: TRBD1; DNA: TGTGCCAGCAGCCAGGACAGGGCTGAAGCTTTCTTT; CDR3: CASSQDRAEAFF
V: TRBV11-1; length: 18; J: TRBJ1-1; size: NA; D: NA; DNA: TGTGCCAGCAGCCGCGGTGGGGGACGGGGAATCGGGAACACTGAAGCTTTCTTT; CDR3: CASSRGGGRGIGNTEAFF
V: TRBV7-9; length: 12; J: TRBJ1-5; size: many; D: NA; DNA: TGTGCCAGCAGCTTGCAGAATCAGCCCCAGCATTTT; CDR3: CASSLQNQPQHF
V: TRBV7-8; length: 15; J: TRBJ1-1; size: few; D: NA; DNA: TGTGCCAGCAGTAAGGACGGGCGGACAAAGGCTGAAGCTTTCTTT; CDR3: CASSKDGRTKAEAFF
V: TRBV19; length: 17; J: TRBJ1-5; size: NA; D: TRBD1; DNA: TGTGCCAGTAGTTCACCGGGACAGGGGATACTAAATCAGCCCCAGCATTTT; CDR3: CASSSPGQGILNQPQHF
V: TRBV7-2; length: 15; J: TRBJ2-7; size: many; D: TRBD2; DNA: TGTGCCAGCAGTCTTACTAGCGGGGGCTCCTACGAGCAGTACTTC; CDR3: CASSLTSGGSYEQYF
V: TRBV20-1; length: 12; J: TRBJ1-6; size: few; D: TRBD1; DNA: TGCAGTGCTAGACAGGGGGATTCACCCCTCCACTTT; CDR3: CSARQGDSPLHF
V: TRBV19; length: 14; J: TRBJ1-1; size: NA; D: TRBD1; DNA: TGTGCCAGTAGTATAGCGGGACAGGGGACTGAAGCTTTCTTT; CDR3: CASSIAGQGTEAFF
V: TRBV6-1; length: 15; J: TRBJ2-3; size: few; D: TRBD1; DNA: TGTGCCAGCAGTCCGGGACAGGGCAACACAGATACGCAGTATTTT; CDR3: CASSPGQGNTDTQYF
V: TRBV5-6; length: 14; J: TRBJ2-3; size: NA; D: NA; DNA: TGTGCCAGCAGCCGAGACTCCGTCCGACCGGCGCAGTATTTT; CDR3: CASSRDSVRPAQYF
V: TRBV7-9; length: 14; J: TRBJ2-5; size: NA; D: NA; DNA: TGTGCCAGCAGCTGGGGACTGACGCAAGAGACCCAGTACTTC; CDR3: CASSWGLTQETQYF
V: TRBV7-6; length: 15; J: TRBJ2-1; size: NA; D: TRBD2; DNA: TGTGCCAGCAGCCACCGCGGGGGGCCCGACAATGAGCAGTTCTTC; CDR3: CASSHRGGPDNEQFF
V: TRBV28; length: 16; J: TRBJ1-1; size: NA; D: NA; DNA: TGTGCCAGCAGTTTATATGCTGGGGGGGTTAGCACTGAAGCTTTCTTT; CDR3: CASSLYAGGVSTEAFF
V: TRBV10-2; length: 16; J: TRBJ2-1; size: NA; D: TRBD2; DNA: TGCGCCAGCAGTGAAGCTACTAGCGGGATATACAATGAGCAGTTCTTC; CDR3: CASSEATSGIYNEQFF
V: TRBV6-1; length: 18; J: TRBJ2-3; size: NA; D: TRBD2; DNA: TGTGCCAGCAGTGAAGTGTGGACTAGCGGGGGGGCCAGGGATACGCAGTATTTT; CDR3: CASSEVWTSGGARDTQYF
V: TRBV12-3/TRBV12-4; length: 14; J: TRBJ2-7; size: few; D: NA; DNA: TGTGCCAGCAGTTTTCTTCCCGAGACCTACGAGCAGTACTTC; CDR3: CASSFLPETYEQYF
V: TRBV20-1; length: 15; J: TRBJ2-1; size: few; D: NA; DNA: TGCAGTGCTAGATCTCCCGGACAGAGCCACAATGAGCAGTTCTTC; CDR3: CSARSPGQSHNEQFF
V: TRBV27; length: 15; J: TRBJ2-1; size: NA; D: TRBD2; DNA: TGTGCCAGCAGTTTAAAGGCGGGGGGTGGAAATGAGCAGTTCTTC; CDR3: CASSLKAGGGNEQFF
V: TRBV12-3/TRBV12-4; length: 15; J: TRBJ2-7; size: few; D: NA; DNA: TGTGCCAGCAGCATTTCTCTTCAGAGCTCCTACGAGCAGTACTTC; CDR3: CASSISLQSSYEQYF
V: TRBV7-9; length: 13; J: TRBJ1-1; size: NA; D: NA; DNA: TGTGCCAGCAGCTTAACTCTGGGCACTGAAGCTTTCTTT; CDR3: CASSLTLGTEAFF
V: TRBV20-1; length: 13; J: TRBJ2-7; size: NA; D: TRBD1; DNA: TGCAGTGCTAAGGGACAGGGGGCTTACGAGCAGTACTTC; CDR3: CSAKGQGAYEQYF
V: TRBV7-2; length: 15; J: TRBJ2-5; size: NA; D: TRBD1; DNA: TGTGCCAGCAGCTTAGGAAGGGGGCCGGGTGAGACCCAGTACTTC; CDR3: CASSLGRGPGETQYF
V: TRBV20-1; length: 16; J: TRBJ2-2; size: NA; D: NA; DNA: TGCAGTGCTAGAAGATTTTCGGACGGACTGACCGGGGAGCTGTTTTTT; CDR3: CSARRFSDGLTGELFF
V: TRBV27; length: 13; J: TRBJ1-1; size: NA; D: TRBD1; DNA: TGTGCCAGCAGCCGGACAGGGGGCCCTGAAGCTTTCTTT; CDR3: CASSRTGGPEAFF
V: TRBV7-6; length: 15; J: TRBJ2-1; size: NA; D: NA; DNA: TGTGCCAGCAGCTTACTTCCGGGGCTCTACAATGAGCAGTTCTTC; CDR3: CASSLLPGLYNEQFF
V: TRBV24-1; length: 16; J: TRBJ2-3; size: few; D: NA; DNA: TGTGCCACCAGTGATTGGTACGCGGGGAACACAGATACGCAGTATTTT; CDR3: CATSDWYAGNTDTQYF
V: TRBV4-3; length: 14; J: TRBJ1-5; size: few; D: NA; DNA: TGCGCCAGCAGCCAAGGACAGGAGAATCAGCCCCAGCATTTT; CDR3: CASSQGQENQPQHF
V: TRBV13; length: 14; J: TRBJ2-4; size: NA; D: TRBD2; DNA: TGTGCCAGCAGCTTTGGACTAGCGGGGGGCCGAGAGTACTTC; CDR3: CASSFGLAGGREYF
V: TRBV7-6; length: 12; J: TRBJ2-2; size: NA; D: NA; DNA: TGTGCCAGCAGTTACAACCGCGGGGAGCTGTTTTTT; CDR3: CASSYNRGELFF
V: TRBV24-1; length: 16; J: TRBJ2-2; size: NA; D: TRBD1; DNA: TGTGCCACCAGTGACCCAGACAGGGTTTCGCCCGGGGAGCTGTTTTTT; CDR3: CATSDPDRVSPGELFF
V: TRBV10-3; length: 16; J: TRBJ2-2; size: once; D: TRBD1; DNA: TGTGCCATCAGGGACAGGGGAACCATCGACACCGGGGAGCTGTTTTTT; CDR3: CAIRDRGTIDTGELFF
V: TRBV4-1; length: 11; J: TRBJ2-3; size: NA; D: NA; DNA: TGCGCCACTGACCCCACAGATACGCAGTATTTT; CDR3: CATDPTDTQYF
V: TRBV7-8; length: 16; J: TRBJ2-1; size: many; D: TRBD2; DNA: TGTGCCAGCAGCTACGATAGCGGGGGGTACTACAATGAGCAGTTCTTC; CDR3: CASSYDSGGYYNEQFF
V: TRBV6-1; length: 15; J: TRBJ2-3; size: NA; D: NA; DNA: TGTGCCAGCAGTGAACGCCGGGCCGGGACAGATACGCAGTATTTT; CDR3: CASSERRAGTDTQYF
V: TRBV2; length: 12; J: TRBJ2-5; size: few; D: TRBD1; DNA: TGTGCCGCGCAGAGGGGGCCGGAGACCCAGTACTTC; CDR3: CAAQRGPETQYF
V: TRBV27; length: 15; J: TRBJ2-1; size: NA; D: TRBD2; DNA: TGTGCCAGCGGCAGGGAGCGGGAGGGGGGTGGTGAGCAGTTCTTC; CDR3: CASGREREGGGEQFF
V: TRBV13; length: 15; J: TRBJ1-2; size: NA; D: NA; DNA: TGTGCCAGCAGCCAAAACCCGGGACTGACGGATGGCTACACCTTC; CDR3: CASSQNPGLTDGYTF
V: TRBV7-9; length: 11; J: TRBJ1-1; size: NA; D: NA; DNA: TGTGCCAGCAGCGCGCGGGTTGAAGCTTTCTTT; CDR3: CASSARVEAFF
V: TRBV9; length: 12; J: TRBJ2-5; size: few; D: NA; DNA: TGTGCCAGCAGCGTAGGAGGAGTGCCCCAGTACTTC; CDR3: CASSVGGVPQYF
V: TRBV14; length: 13; J: TRBJ2-1; size: NA; D: NA; DNA: TGTGCCAGCAGCCTGATGAGGTATAATGAGCAGTTCTTC; CDR3: CASSLMRYNEQFF
V: TRBV19; length: 14; J: TRBJ1-5; size: NA; D: NA; DNA: TGTGCCAGTAACGTCTTCTTTAGCAATCAGCCCCAGCATTTT; CDR3: CASNVFFSNQPQHF
V: TRBV7-6; length: 15; J: TRBJ2-5; size: many; D: NA; DNA: TGTGCCAGCAGCCCCTTGAGTCAGTCGACGTGGACCCAGTACTTC; CDR3: CASSPLSQSTWTQYF
V: TRBV7-6; length: 16; J: TRBJ1-4; size: many; D: TRBD1; DNA: TGTGCCAGCAGCTTAATCAGACAGGGGTTAAGTGAAAAACTGTTTTTT; CDR3: CASSLIRQGLSEKLFF
V: TRBV27; length: 16; J: TRBJ2-1; size: NA; D: NA; DNA: TGTGCCAGCAGTTACAGGGTAGGACAATCGTTTAATGAGCAGTTCTTC; CDR3: CASSYRVGQSFNEQFF
V: TRBV4-2; length: 19; J: TRBJ2-2; size: NA; D: TRBD2; DNA: TGTGCCAGCAGCCTAGGGACTAGCGGGGTGACTACGAACACCGGGGAGCTGTTTTTT; CDR3: CASSLGTSGVTTNTGELFF
V: TRBV5-1; length: 14; J: TRBJ2-7; size: NA; D: TRBD1; DNA: TGCGCCAGCAGCATCAACAGGGGAGAGTACGAGCAGTACTTC; CDR3: CASSINRGEYEQYF
V: TRBV5-6; length: 18; J: TRBJ2-6; size: NA; D: NA; DNA: TGTGCCAGCAGCCCGGGACAGCGGGGTCCTTCTGGGGCCAACGTCCTGACTTTC; CDR3: CASSPGQRGPSGANVLTF
V: TRBV6-5; length: 15; J: TRBJ2-5; size: once; D: NA; DNA: TGTGCCAGCAGTCACTCCGGGGTAGGGGAGGAGACCCAGTACTTC; CDR3: CASSHSGVGEETQYF
V: TRBV7-6; length: 15; J: TRBJ1-1; size: few; D: NA; DNA: TGTGCCAGCAACCCGGAAGGGAACATGAACACTGAAGCTTTCTTT; CDR3: CASNPEGNMNTEAFF
V: TRBV6-2/TRBV6-3; length: 15; J: TRBJ1-1; size: many; D: NA; DNA: TGTGCCAGCAGTTACTCAGTGACGCTGAACACTGAAGCTTTCTTT; CDR3: CASSYSVTLNTEAFF
V: TRBV20-1; length: 15; J: TRBJ2-1; size: NA; D: TRBD2; DNA: TGCAGTGCTAGTCCCGGGACTAAGGCTTACAATGAGCAGTTCTTC; CDR3: CSASPGTKAYNEQFF